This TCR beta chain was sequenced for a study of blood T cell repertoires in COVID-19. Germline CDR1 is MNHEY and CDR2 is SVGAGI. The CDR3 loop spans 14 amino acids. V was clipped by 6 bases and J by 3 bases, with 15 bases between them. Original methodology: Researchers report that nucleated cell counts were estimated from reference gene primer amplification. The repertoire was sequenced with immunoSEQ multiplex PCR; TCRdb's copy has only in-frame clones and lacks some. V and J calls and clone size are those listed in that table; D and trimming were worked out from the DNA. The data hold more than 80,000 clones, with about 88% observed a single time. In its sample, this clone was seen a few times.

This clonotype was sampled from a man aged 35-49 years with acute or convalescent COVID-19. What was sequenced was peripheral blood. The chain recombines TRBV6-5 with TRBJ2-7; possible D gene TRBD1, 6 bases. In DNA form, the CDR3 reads TGTGCCAGCAGGCGTCCGGGACACAACTACGAGCAGTACTTC. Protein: CASRRPGHNYEQYF.